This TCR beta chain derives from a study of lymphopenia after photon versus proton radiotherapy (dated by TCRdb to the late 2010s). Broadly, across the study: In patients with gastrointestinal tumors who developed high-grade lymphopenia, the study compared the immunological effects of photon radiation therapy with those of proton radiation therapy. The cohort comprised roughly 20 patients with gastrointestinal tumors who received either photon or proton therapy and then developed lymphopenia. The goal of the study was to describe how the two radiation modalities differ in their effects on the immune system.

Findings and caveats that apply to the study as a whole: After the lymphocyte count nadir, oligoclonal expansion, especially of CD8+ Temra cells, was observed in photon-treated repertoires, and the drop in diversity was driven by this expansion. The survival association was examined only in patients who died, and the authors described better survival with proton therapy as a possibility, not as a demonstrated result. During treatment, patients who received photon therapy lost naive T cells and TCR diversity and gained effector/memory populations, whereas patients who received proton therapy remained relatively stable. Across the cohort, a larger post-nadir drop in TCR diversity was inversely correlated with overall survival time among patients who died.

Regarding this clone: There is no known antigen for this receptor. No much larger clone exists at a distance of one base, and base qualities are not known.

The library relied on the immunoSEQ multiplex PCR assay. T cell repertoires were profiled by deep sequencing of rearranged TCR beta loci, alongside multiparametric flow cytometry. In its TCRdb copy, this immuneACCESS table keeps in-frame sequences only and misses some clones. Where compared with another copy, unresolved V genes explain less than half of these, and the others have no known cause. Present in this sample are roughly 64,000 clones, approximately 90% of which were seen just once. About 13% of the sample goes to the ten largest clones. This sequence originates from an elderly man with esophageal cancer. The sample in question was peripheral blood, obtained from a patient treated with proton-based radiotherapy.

At the DNA level, the sequence is TGTGCCAGCAGCTTAGGGATCGGGCATGAGGAGCAGTTCTTC. Its amino acids are CASSLGIGHEEQFF. This sequence uses TRBV7-9 and TRBJ2-1; the D gene identity is not certain. Inclusive of the bounding cysteine and phenylalanine, the CDR3 is 14 residues long. The CDR3 DNA has 42 bases and is translated from base 1. Looking up the germline V gene (reference sequence) yields CDR1 SEHNR and CDR2 FQNEAQ. The V and J ends are trimmed by 1 base and 10 bases, leaving 14 bases between them.